This TCR beta chain originates from a study of shared clonotypes between healthy human individuals. Profiled with immunoSEQ multiplex PCR; TCRdb holds only in-frame clones, not every one. The sample includes over 2 million clones, less than 95% seen only once; the top ten take 1.1%. CDR1 SGHAT and CDR2 FQNNGV come from the germline V gene. J was trimmed by 1 base and V by 6 bases; bases with no gene match: 8. The CDR3 totals 16 residues. CD8 cells regarded as naive lacked CD45RO, were positively chosen for CCR7, and omitted terminally differentiated effector memory CD45RA+ cells. The chain combines TRBV11-2 with TRBJ2-5; 10 bases match TRBD2. The sequenced sample was naive CD8+ T cells sorted from blood. This sequence was found in a man aged 18 to 30 in good health. The DNA for the CDR3 is TGTGCCAGCAGTCTCGGGACTAGCGTTTCCCAAGAGACCCAGTACTTC. Translating gives CASSLGTSVSQETQYF.